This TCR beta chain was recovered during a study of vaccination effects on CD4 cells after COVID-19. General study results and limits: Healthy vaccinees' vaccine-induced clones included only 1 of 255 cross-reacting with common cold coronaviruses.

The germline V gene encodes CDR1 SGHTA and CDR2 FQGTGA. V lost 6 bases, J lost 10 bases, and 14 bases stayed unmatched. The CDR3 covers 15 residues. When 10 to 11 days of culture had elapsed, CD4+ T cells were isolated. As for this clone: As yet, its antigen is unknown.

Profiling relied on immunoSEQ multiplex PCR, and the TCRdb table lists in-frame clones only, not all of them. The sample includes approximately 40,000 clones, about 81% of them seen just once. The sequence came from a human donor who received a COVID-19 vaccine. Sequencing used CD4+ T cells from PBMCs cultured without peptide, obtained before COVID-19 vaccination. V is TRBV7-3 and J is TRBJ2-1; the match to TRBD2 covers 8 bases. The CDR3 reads CASSLLTGGLREQFF. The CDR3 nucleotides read TGTGCCAGCAGTCTTTTAACGGGGGGGCTGCGGGAGCAGTTCTTC.